One and the same sample provided the 29 T cell receptor beta chains below, sequenced in a study of blood T cells in healthy people across ages. The use of a sample-barcoded 5' primer and a J-beta primer mix characterized a second PCR of about 6 to 11 cycles. MiXCR was run by TCRdb on the 5' RACE reads, yielding one entry per CDR3 protein. The sample includes under 1,000,000 distinct CDR3 sequences, 35% to 40% of them seen just once. The sequencing sample was made of blood. These receptors originate from a man aged 18-30 years in good health.

In regard to this clonotype: An end of the junction differs from the germline gene, which may be a read error. The V gene is TRBV20-1, the J gene TRBJ1-2, with TRBD1 as a possible D gene (5 bases). In germline, CDR1 is DFQATT, CDR2 SNEGSKA (reference sequence). The CDR3 extends over 13 amino acids. CDR3 coding DNA: TGCAGTGCACTAGACCCAGGGCGCTATGGCGACACCTTC. This sequence encodes CSALDPGRYGDTF.

The chain combines TRBV7-2 with TRBJ2-3; the D call may be TRBD1 or TRBD2 (5 bases each). The germline CDR1 and CDR2 sequences are SGHTA and FQGNSA. CDR3 length equals 16 residues. Deletions cut 0 bases from V and 1 base from J, with 11 bases between. The CDR3 DNA reads as TGTGCCAGCAGCTTAGCACCGGGGACCGGCACAGATACGCAGTATTTT. Encoded protein: CASSLAPGTGTDTQYF.

V and J are TRBV7-2 and TRBJ2-2; D is unresolved. V was trimmed by 5 bases and J by 2 bases, leaving 6 bases between them. This CDR3 region has 13 residues. Germline V lookup: CDR1 SGHTA, CDR2 FQGNSA. The CDR3 coding sequence is TGTGCCAGCAGCGGACGTAACACCGGGGAGCTGTTTTTT. Translation: CASSGRNTGELFF. The full variable domain, in which reference TRBV7-2 and TRBJ2-2 provide the parts outside the CDR3, is GAGVSQSPSNKVTEKGKDVELRCDPISGHTALYWYRQSLGQGLEFLIYFQGNSAPDKSGLPSDRFSAERTGGSVSTLTIQRTQQEDSAVYLCASSGRNTGELFFGEGSRLTVL.

For this clonotype: A much larger clone differs by one base, so this may be a read error. The gene calls are TRBV7-2 and TRBJ2-3; possibly TRBD2 for D (6 bases). The CDR3 totals 13 residues. The germline gives CDR1 SGHTA, CDR2 FQGNSA. V lost 5 bases and J lost 4, with 10 bases in between. The CDR3 sequence: CASSVGRPDTQYF. In nucleotides, the CDR3 is TGTGCCAGCAGCGTAGGGAGGCCAGATACGCAGTATTTT.

The rearrangement uses TRBV9 and TRBJ2-2, with D perhaps TRBD1 or TRBD2 (6 bases each). The germline V gene encodes CDR1 SGDLS and CDR2 YYNGEE. This CDR3 spans 16 amino acids. V lost 0 bases and J 3 bases, leaving 12 bases between the germline ends. CDR3 nucleotides: TGTGCCAGCAGCGTAGCGGGGGCAGAGTACACCGGGGAGCTGTTTTTT. Encoded protein: CASSVAGAEYTGELFF.

The chain is built from TRBV29-1 and TRBJ1-2; D call uncertain. Germline CDR1 reads SQVTM; CDR2 reads ANQGSEA. V dropped 3 bases and J dropped 5 bases, with 13 bases sitting between them. The CDR3 totals 13 residues. CDR3 in DNA: TGCAGCGTTGAGGGCGGAGGAACTTATGGCTACACCTTC. As protein: CSVEGGGTYGYTF.

This clonotype was seen repeatedly, ten times or more. The chain joins TRBV20-1 to TRBJ2-4; TRBD2 matches at 13 bases. The CDR3 is 19 amino acids. The germline V gene has CDR1 DFQATT and CDR2 SNEGSKA (reference sequence). With V trimmed by 0 bases and J by 0 bases, 8 bases remained unmatched. The CDR3 protein is CSARDATSGGAIAKNIQYF. In DNA, the CDR3 is TGCAGTGCTAGAGATGCTACTAGCGGGGGGGCGATAGCCAAAAACATTCAGTACTTC.

In this sample, this clonotype turned up many times. The chain combines TRBV7-2 with TRBJ2-5; 13 nucleotides line up with TRBD2. Germline lookup yields CDR1 SGHTA and CDR2 FQGNSA. This CDR3 region has 15 residues. After removal of 4 bases from V and 2 bases from J, the junction contained 1 base not matched to a gene. The CDR3 loop reads CASSWTSGGQETQYF. The CDR3 DNA reads as TGTGCCAGCAGCTGGACTAGCGGGGGACAAGAGACCCAGTACTTC.

The V gene is TRBV7-3, the J gene TRBJ1-2; D gene ambiguous. Trimming removed 5 bases at V and 8 bases at J, with 18 bases between. Germline-derived CDR1 and CDR2 are SGHTA and FQGTGA. There are 14 residues in the CDR3. The CDR3 DNA is TGTGCCAGCAGCCGCGATCAAACCACCTCGGGCTACACCTTC. It encodes CASSRDQTTSGYTF.

This clonotype has a handful of counts. The rearrangement links TRBV6-2 or TRBV6-3 to TRBJ1-2, with D possibly being TRBD1 (5 bases). This CDR3 is built from 14 residues. The germline V gene encodes CDR1 MNHEY and CDR2 SVGEGT. V was shortened by 5 bases and J by 3 bases, with 13 bases between the two germline ends. The CDR3 nucleotides are TGTGCCAGCAGTCCAGCGACAGCATACTATGGCTACACCTTC. This translates into CASSPATAYYGYTF.

This chain connects TRBV4-2 to TRBJ2-3, with 10 bases identical to TRBD2. Trimming at V came to 0 bases and at J to 6 bases, leaving 6 bases not matched to a gene. Germline V CDR1 and CDR2: LGHNA, YNFKEQ. The CDR3 is 16 residues long. CDR3 sequence reads: CASSQDEGTSVDTQYF. As DNA, the CDR3 is TGTGCCAGCAGCCAAGATGAGGGGACTAGCGTTGATACGCAGTATTTT.

The gene calls are TRBV6-5 and TRBJ1-2; tentative D call: TRBD1 (6 bases). The CDR3 totals 13 residues. Trimming took 6 bases from V and 6 from J, leaving 14 bases between them. The V gene's germline CDR1 is MNHEY and CDR2 SVGAGI. CDR3 loop: CASRRRGGDGYTF. The DNA of the CDR3 is TGTGCCAGCAGACGGAGGGGGGGGGATGGCTACACCTTC.

The CDR3: CASSLDGGETQFF. DNA of the CDR3: TGTGCCAGCAGCTTAGACGGCGGGGAGACCCAGTTCTTC. The chain is built from TRBV7-9 and TRBJ2-1; tentatively, D is TRBD2 (6 bases). CDR3 length equals 13 residues. Per germline, CDR1 SEHNR and CDR2 FQNEAQ (reference sequence). V lost 1 base and J lost 13, with 14 bases in between.

Details on this clonotype: This clone may be a read error of a much larger clone one base away. The V call is TRBV20-1, the J call TRBJ2-3; perhaps TRBD1 as D (5 bases). This CDR3 has 15 amino acids. Germline CDR1 reads DFQATT; CDR2 reads SNEGSKA (reference sequence). Written as DNA, the CDR3 is TGCAGTGCTCACCCACGCTCCCGGGTCACAGGTACGCAGTATTTT. This translates into CSAHPRSRVTGTQYF.

The genes are TRBV12-3 or TRBV12-4 and TRBJ2-3, with D perhaps TRBD1 (8 bases). V was pared by 9 bases and J by 1 base, with 14 bases between. This CDR3 has 14 amino acids. The CDR3 region is CASRGGQGTDTQYF. The CDR3 nucleotides read TGTGCCAGTAGGGGGGGACAGGGCACAGATACGCAGTATTTT.

V is TRBV6-5 and J is TRBJ1-4; D is uncertain. V lost 6 bases, J lost 8 bases, and 16 bases lay in between. CDR1 and CDR2 (germline): MNHEY, SVGAGI. The CDR3 contains 14 residues. The CDR3 spells CASSPSADSEKLFF. The CDR3 coding sequence is TGTGCCAGCAGCCCGAGCGCTGACTCCGAAAAACTGTTTTTT.

The rearrangement links TRBV6-1 to TRBJ2-7; D call uncertain. CDR1 and CDR2 from the germline V gene are MNHNS and SASEGT. CDR3 length equals 14 residues. The V and J ends lost 0 bases and 0 bases respectively, with 6 bases between them. CDR3 in amino acids: CASSEATFSYEQYF. The CDR3 bases are TGTGCCAGCAGTGAAGCCACCTTCTCCTACGAGCAGTACTTC.

This clonotype has a count of ten or more. The chain couples TRBV15 to TRBJ1-6, with a possible D match to TRBD1 (5 bases). The CDR3 sequence is 15 residues long. Germline CDR1 reads LNHNV; CDR2 reads YYDKDF (reference sequence). V dropped 4 bases and J dropped 6 bases, with 13 bases sitting between them. The CDR3 protein is CATSTKQGSNSPLHF. CDR3 sequence (DNA): TGTGCCACCAGCACGAAGCAGGGTTCTAATTCACCCCTCCACTTT.

The table lists this clonotype with many counts. The V and J genes are TRBV12-3 or TRBV12-4 and TRBJ2-6; D not resolved. There are 15 residues in the CDR3. The V and J ends lost 5 bases and 0 bases respectively, with 8 bases between them. CDR3: CASSGRTSGANVLTF. The DNA of the CDR3 is TGTGCCAGCAGTGGACGAACCTCTGGGGCCAACGTCCTGACTTTC.

The chain uses TRBV6-2 or TRBV6-3 and TRBJ2-7, with 8 bases that match TRBD2. The CDR3 sequence is 11 residues long. Germline CDR1 reads MNHEY; CDR2 reads SVGEGT. V lost 8 bases, J lost 5 bases, and 2 bases stayed unmatched. The CDR3, as DNA: TGTGCCAGCGCGGGGGGTAACGAGCAGTACTTC. Protein product: CASAGGNEQYF.

Only a few counts were recorded for this clonotype. The J gene is TRBJ1-1, the V gene TRBV29-1; D gene ambiguous. V was trimmed by 5 bases and J by 3 bases, leaving 13 bases between them. The CDR3 extends over 13 amino acids. CDR1 is SQVTM and CDR2 is ANQGSEA in the germline V gene. In DNA form, the CDR3 reads TGCAGCGTTATCATCTCAAGGGACACTGAAGCTTTCTTT. Protein product: CSVIISRDTEAFF.

This clonotype has more than one count but fewer than ten. V usage is TRBV20-1 and J usage is TRBJ1-4, with TRBD1 identical over 7 bases. The germline CDR1 and CDR2 sequences are DFQATT and SNEGSKA (reference sequence). V lost 6 bases to trimming and J lost 4 bases; unmatched junction nucleotides: 5. The CDR3 is made up of 13 amino acids. This CDR3 reads CSAPGQYNEKLFF. The CDR3 coding sequence is TGCAGTGCCCCGGGACAGTATAATGAAAAACTGTTTTTT.

This clonotype has more than one count but fewer than ten. The chain combines TRBV7-2 with TRBJ2-1, with 12 nucleotides matching TRBD2. CDR3 length equals 17 residues. Germline V gives CDR1 SGHTA, CDR2 FQGNSA. Unmatched junction bases numbered 8, after V lost 1 base and J lost 7 bases. CDR3 DNA: TGTGCCAGCAGCTTAGTATCACTAGCGGGGGGACTAAATGAGCAGTTCTTC. Translating gives CASSLVSLAGGLNEQFF.

For the CDR3, the DNA is TGCGCCAGCAGGTCCGGGGACAGGGGTGGCTACACCTTC. It specifies CASRSGDRGGYTF. The chain carries TRBV5-1 and TRBJ1-2, with 10 nucleotides matching TRBD1. From germline, CDR1 is SGHRS and CDR2 YFSETQ. V was pared by 5 bases and J by 7 bases, with 5 bases of the junction left unmatched. This CDR3 has 13 amino acids.

The rearrangement links TRBV5-1 to TRBJ2-5, with 9 bases lining up with TRBD2. The J segment lost 3 bases and the V segment lost 1 base, leaving 7 bases of the junction unmatched. The germline V gene has CDR1 SGHRS and CDR2 YFSETQ. The CDR3 loop spans 16 amino acids. The CDR3 reads CASSLNVAGGKETQYF. CDR3 coding DNA: TGCGCCAGCAGCTTGAATGTCGCGGGGGGGAAAGAGACCCAGTACTTC.

A remark on this clonotype: One end of the junction varies from germline; a read error may be responsible. The chain employs TRBV18 and TRBJ1-2, with no clear D. There are 13 residues in the CDR3. From germline, CDR1 is KGHSH and CDR2 LQKENI. The CDR3 loop reads CASPPRSNYGYTF. The CDR3 DNA reads TGTGCCAGCCCACCCCGCTCCAACTATGGCTACACCTTC. Full variable domain (rest looked up from reference TRBV18 and TRBJ1-2): NAGVMQNPRHLVRRRGQEARLRCSPMKGHSHVYWYRQLPEEGLKFMVYLQKENIIDESGMPKERFSAEFPKEGPSILRIQQVVRGDSAAYFCASPPRSNYGYTFGSGTRLTVV.

This clonotype was seen at least ten times. The chain has TRBV4-2 and TRBJ2-5; tentative D call: TRBD1 (6 bases). V lost 4 bases to trimming and J lost 4 bases, with 16 bases between them. The CDR3 has 15 amino acids. The germline V gene encodes CDR1 LGHNA and CDR2 YNFKEQ. The chain's CDR3 is CASSPLAGVAETQYF. The CDR3 DNA is TGTGCCAGCAGCCCATTAGCAGGGGTAGCAGAGACCCAGTACTTC.

This clonotype was recorded many times. The rearrangement uses TRBV7-9 and TRBJ1-1; D gene unclear. Germline V gene sequence: CDR1 SEHNR, CDR2 FQNEAQ (reference sequence). Trimming shortened V by 0 bases and J by 3 bases, and 14 bases separated the two germline ends. The CDR3 consists of 16 residues. The CDR3 DNA is TGTGCCAGCAGCTTAGCCCCCTCCGTTGCGGACACTGAAGCTTTCTTT. Translated: CASSLAPSVADTEAFF. The whole variable domain, remainder taken from reference TRBV7-9 and TRBJ1-1, is DTGVSQNPRHKITKRGQNVTFRCDPISEHNRLYWYRQTLGQGPEFLTYFQNEAQLEKSRLLSDRFSAERPKGSFSTLEIQRTEQGDSAMYLCASSLAPSVADTEAFFGQGTRLTVV.

The chain links TRBV20-1 to TRBJ1-4, with TRBD1 matching over 8 bases. CDR3 length: 13 amino acids. V shed 6 bases, J shed 5 bases, and the junction held 5 bases outside the gene matches. Germline V gene data show CDR1 as DFQATT and CDR2 as SNEGSKA (reference sequence). The CDR3 DNA sequence: TGCAGTGCATGGGACAGGCTAAATGAAAAACTGTTTTTT. Translation gives CSAWDRLNEKLFF.